The entry below gives a single T cell receptor beta chain sequence along with its context. Its specificity is unknown. The data are from a study of T cell repertoires in cytomegalovirus infection. Study as a whole: Indications of both CMV infection and matching HLA type were provided by public TCR beta signatures.

The CDR3 extends over 12 amino acids. Germline V gene sequence: CDR1 SGHTA, CDR2 FQGNSA. Trimming cost V 3 bases and J 9 bases, with 11 bases left between them. Study-level results: Across the ex vivo response, the dominant clonotypes were HLA-C-restricted CMV-specific TCR beta clonotypes. Carriers of CMV and the relevant HLA type were discriminated by public TCR beta frequency.

In TCRdb, the reads were re-called with MiXCR into one record per CDR3 protein. The repertoire has hundreds of thousands of distinct CDR3 sequences, 35% to 45% of them found once; the top ten carry 2.8%. This sequence joins TRBV7-2 and TRBJ2-5; D is possibly TRBD1 or TRBD2 (5 bases each). Sequencing was done on a sample of PBMCs. This clonotype was sampled from a human donor in good health (CMV status not recorded). Some clones in this sample may be carry-over from other donors' samples. DNA of the CDR3: TGTGCCAGCAGCTTTACCCCGGGGCCCCAGTACTTC. Amino acid sequence: CASSFTPGPQYF.